The rows below give T cell receptor beta chains drawn from one sample of a study of blood T cell repertoires in COVID-19. The repertoire was sequenced with immunoSEQ multiplex PCR; TCRdb's copy has only in-frame clones and lacks some. There are fewer than 65,000 clones in the sample; around 87% occur only once, and approximately 7% lies in the top ten. Sequences were obtained from peripheral blood. The receptor set was obtained from a man aged 60 to 75 with acute or convalescent COVID-19. Each CDR3 is given with its conserved first and last residue. A D gene is named only where the DNA matches it firmly. Expanded clones get a size class; other rows say once, few or many, or leave the size out.

length,D,size,V,J,DNA,CDR3
9,-,-,TRBV28,TRBJ2-1,TGTGGAGAGTCGTTGTCACTGTTCTTC,CGESLSLFF
13,-,-,TRBV7-2,TRBJ2-7,TGTGCCAGCAGCCAACTAGCAGGCTACGAGCAGTACTTC,CASSQLAGYEQYF
13,-,-,TRBV6-5,TRBJ1-3,TGTGCCAGTAGAGAGGGTGTCGGAAACACCATATATTTT,CASREGVGNTIYF
12,TRBD2,-,TRBV3-1/TRBV3-2,TRBJ2-5,TGTGCCAGCTCCGCGGGGGGGGAGACCCAGTACTTC,CASSAGGETQYF
14,-,-,TRBV9,TRBJ1-2,TGTGCCAGCAGCGACGACAACACTAACTATGGCTACACCTTC,CASSDDNTNYGYTF
12,-,few,TRBV12-3/TRBV12-4,TRBJ1-2,TGTGCCAGCGGTTCAGGGGTCTATGGCTACACCTTC,CASGSGVYGYTF
12,-,-,TRBV29-1,TRBJ2-1,TGCAGCGTGGGAGGTTCCTACAATGAGCAGTTCTTC,CSVGGSYNEQFF
13,-,-,TRBV7-3,TRBJ2-1,TGTGCCAGCAGCTTAAGCAGGGACAATGAGCAGTTCTTC,CASSLSRDNEQFF
15,-,-,TRBV27,TRBJ1-1,TGTGCCAGCAGTGGTGCGGGACGGTTGAACACTGAAGCTTTCTTT,CASSGAGRLNTEAFF
14,TRBD2,-,TRBV27,TRBJ2-3,TGTGCCAGCAGTTTAGGGGGGGTGGCAGATACGCAGTATTTT,CASSLGGVADTQYF
13,-,-,TRBV4-2,TRBJ1-1,TGTGCCAGCAGCCAAGATCCGTTTACTGAAGCTTTCTTT,CASSQDPFTEAFF
13,-,-,TRBV6-5,TRBJ1-4,TGTGCCAGCAGTACTCAGGGTAGGGAAAAACTGTTTTTT,CASSTQGREKLFF
13,-,-,TRBV20-1,TRBJ1-5,TGCAGTGCTAGTGGCGGGGGTCCCCAGCCCCAGCATTTT,CSASGGGPQPQHF
11,-,once,TRBV29-1,TRBJ1-2,TGCAGCGTTGAAGAGGGGGGTGGCTACACCTTC,CSVEEGGGYTF
15,-,-,TRBV4-2,TRBJ2-2,TGTGCCAGCAGCCAAGAATACCAGGGTCACGGGGAGCTGTTTTTT,CASSQEYQGHGELFF